These 19 T cell receptor beta chains share one sample of origin, sequenced in a study of neurological immune-mediated disorders. TCRdb independently ran MiXCR on the 5' RACE reads; one entry per CDR3 protein. Among roughly 71,000 distinct CDR3 sequences listed, 3.9% were seen once. The sample comprised PBMCs. The receptors derive from a man in his thirties or forties with multiple sclerosis.

The sample holds many counts of this clonotype. The rearrangement links TRBV9 to TRBJ1-2, with 7 bases lining up with TRBD1. The germline V gene encodes CDR1 SGDLS and CDR2 YYNGEE. The CDR3 runs to 14 residues. Germline trimming cut 6 bases from V and 8 bases from J; bases unmatched to any gene: 13. The CDR3 nucleotides read TGTGCCAGCAAAAGCGACAGGGCTGGATGGGGCTACACCTTC. This gives the protein CASKSDRAGWGYTF.

This clonotype was detected a few times. The chain links TRBV14 to TRBJ2-5, with D possibly being TRBD1 or TRBD2 (6 bases each). Trimming shortened V by 3 bases and J by 5 bases, and 13 bases separated the two germline ends. Germline CDR1 is SGHDN and CDR2 is FVKESK. This CDR3 is 14 amino acids long. The CDR3 DNA reads as TGTGCCAGCAGCCATCCGGGGGCGGGGGAGACCCAGTACTTC. Its protein product is CASSHPGAGETQYF.

This clonotype was seen ten or more times. The V call is TRBV20-1, the J call TRBJ2-5, with 11 bases matching TRBD2. CDR3 length: 15 amino acids. The trim removed 1 base at V and 2 bases at J, leaving 3 bases unmatched. Germline V lookup: CDR1 DFQATT, CDR2 SNEGSKA (reference sequence). Here the CDR3 reads CSARVLAGGQETQYF. In DNA, the CDR3 is TGCAGTGCTAGAGTTCTAGCGGGGGGACAAGAGACCCAGTACTTC.

This clonotype was seen at least ten times. This chain connects TRBV7-2 to TRBJ1-1; D is unclear. The CDR3 consists of 15 residues. V lost 2 bases and J 2 bases, leaving 12 bases between the germline ends. From germline, CDR1 is SGHTA and CDR2 FQGNSA. This CDR3 reads CASSLLGADNTEAFF. The CDR3 coding sequence is TGTGCCAGCAGCTTATTGGGCGCAGATAACACTGAAGCTTTCTTT.

This clonotype was seen many times. The genes are TRBV29-1 and TRBJ2-3; the D gene is possibly TRBD1 (5 bases). The germline CDR1 and CDR2 sequences are SQVTM and ANQGSEA. The CDR3 is made up of 13 amino acids. V lost 1 base, J lost 1 base, and 6 bases lay in between. The CDR3 nucleotides are TGCAGCGTTGAAGCCAGGGGCACAGATACGCAGTATTTT. The encoded protein is CSVEARGTDTQYF.

The sample holds many counts of this clonotype. This chain connects TRBV29-1 to TRBJ1-1; 7 nucleotides match TRBD1. The germline CDR1 and CDR2 sequences are SQVTM and ANQGSEA. The length of the CDR3 is 16 residues. V gave up 5 bases and J gave up 5 bases; unmatched junction bases: 17. For the CDR3, the DNA is TGCAGCGTTTCTCCCAGGGGGTCGCTATTGACTACTGAAGCTTTCTTT. It encodes CSVSPRGSLLTTEAFF.

This clonotype was seen at least ten times. This chain links TRBV5-1 with TRBJ2-1; TRBD1 aligns across 10 bases. V was pared by 2 bases and J by 4 bases, with 6 bases of the junction left unmatched. CDR1 SGHRS and CDR2 YFSETQ come from the germline V gene. This CDR3 has 16 amino acids. The CDR3 sequence: CASSFVGQGDYNEQFF. CDR3 coding DNA: TGCGCCAGCAGCTTTGTTGGACAGGGGGATTACAATGAGCAGTTCTTC.

This clonotype was detected ten times or more. The chain uses TRBV18 and TRBJ2-1; possibly TRBD2 for D (6 bases). Germline V gene lookup returns CDR1 KGHSH and CDR2 LQKENI. This CDR3 comprises 16 residues. Deletions cut 6 bases from V and 0 bases from J, with 15 bases between. CDR3 coding DNA: TGTGCCAGCTCGCCCCTAGCGCCTAGCTCCTACAATGAGCAGTTCTTC. It yields the protein CASSPLAPSSYNEQFF.

This clonotype was found many times. This rearrangement joins TRBV25-1 to TRBJ1-2; a possible D gene is TRBD1 (5 bases). The length of the CDR3 is 13 residues. The germline CDR1 and CDR2 sequences are MGHDK and SYGVNS. Trimming shortened V by 1 base and J by 6 bases, and 9 bases separated the two germline ends. Written as DNA, the CDR3 is TGTGCCAGCAGTGAATTAAGAGGGGATGGCTACACCTTC. This gives the protein CASSELRGDGYTF.

At least ten counts were recorded for this clonotype. The genes are TRBV20-1 and TRBJ2-6; D unclear. The CDR3 runs to 14 residues. V lost 5 bases to trimming and J lost 0 bases, with 8 bases between them. Per the germline V gene, CDR1 is DFQATT and CDR2 is SNEGSKA (reference sequence). The CDR3 nucleotides are TGCAGTGCTCGGCCAAGCTCTGGGGCCAACGTCCTGACTTTC. Protein product: CSARPSSGANVLTF.

This clonotype was recorded many times. The chain couples TRBV7-8 to TRBJ2-7; D gene ambiguous. V was trimmed by 4 bases and J by 0 bases, leaving 10 bases between them. Germline V gives CDR1 SGHVS, CDR2 FQNEAQ. There are 14 residues in the CDR3. CDR3 sequence (DNA): TGTGCCAGCAGCTGGCTTGCAGGCTCCTACGAGCAGTACTTC. Amino acid sequence: CASSWLAGSYEQYF.

Many counts were recorded for this clonotype. This chain joins TRBV6-5 and TRBJ2-5, with D unclear. The CDR3 consists of 11 residues. Between the trimmed V and J ends, which lost 7 bases and 5 bases, there was a span of 8 bases. Looked up from germline, CDR1 is MNHEY and CDR2 is SVGAGI. The DNA for the CDR3 is TGTGCCAGCACGGTAGGGGAGACCCAGTACTTC. This gives the protein CASTVGETQYF.

Ten or more counts support this clonotype. J is TRBJ2-7 and V is TRBV28; 9 positions match TRBD1. From germline, CDR1 is MDHEN and CDR2 SYDVKM. The CDR3 sequence is 14 residues long. Trimming removed 5 bases from V and 3 bases from J; junction bases left unmatched: 5. The CDR3, as DNA: TGTGCCAGCAGTCTGGGACAGGGAGTCTACGAGCAGTACTTC. This encodes CASSLGQGVYEQYF.

This clonotype was detected many times. The rearrangement joins TRBV7-6 to TRBJ2-2, with D maybe TRBD1 (6 bases). The CDR3 loop spans 13 amino acids. Trimming took 4 bases from V and 10 from J, leaving 13 bases between them. From germline, CDR1 is SGHVS and CDR2 FNYEAQ. CDR3 DNA: TGTGCCAGCAGCTCTGGGGGCAACCAGGAGCTGTTTTTT. Its protein is CASSSGGNQELFF.

This clonotype was recorded at least ten times. The rearrangement joins TRBV20-1 to TRBJ2-4, with TRBD1 matching over 7 bases. Germline trimming cut 6 bases from V and 2 bases from J; bases unmatched to any gene: 4. The CDR3 is 13 residues long. CDR1 and CDR2 from the germline V gene are DFQATT and SNEGSKA (reference sequence). The CDR3 DNA reads as TGCAGTGCGACAGGGTACTCCAAAAACATTCAGTACTTC. Its translation is CSATGYSKNIQYF.

This clonotype appeared many times. This chain links TRBV11-2 with TRBJ2-3; 7 nucleotides align to TRBD2. The CDR3 contains 16 residues. The trim removed 5 bases at V and 1 base at J, leaving 9 bases unmatched. Germline V gene lookup returns CDR1 SGHAT and CDR2 FQNNGV. CDR3 amino acids: CASSPRRGEGTDTQYF. The CDR3 nucleotides read TGTGCCAGCAGCCCCCGTCGGGGGGAGGGCACAGATACGCAGTATTTT. The full variable domain, in which reference TRBV11-2 and TRBJ2-3 provide the parts outside the CDR3, is EAGVAQSPRYKIIEKRQSVAFWCNPISGHATLYWYQQILGQGPKLLIQFQNNGVVDDSQLPKDRFSAERLKGVDSTLKIQPAKLEDSAVYLCASSPRRGEGTDTQYFGPGTRLTVL.

This clonotype was seen repeatedly, ten times or more. This chain connects TRBV6-2 or TRBV6-3 to TRBJ2-2, with 7 bases aligning to TRBD1. The V gene's germline CDR1 is MNHEY and CDR2 SVGEGT. This CDR3 contains 14 residues. Trimming at V came to 8 bases and at J to 0 bases, leaving 3 bases not matched to a gene. CDR3 sequence: CASAGQANTGELFF. CDR3 nucleotides: TGTGCCAGCGCCGGACAGGCGAACACCGGGGAGCTGTTTTTT.

This clonotype was detected many times. Relative to the germline gene, one junction end is altered; a read error may explain this. The chain's CDR3 is CATSGDRQETQYF. DNA of the CDR3: TGTGCCACCAGCGGAGACAGACAAGAGACCCAGTACTTC. The V and J genes are TRBV15 and TRBJ2-5; tentatively, D is TRBD1 (5 bases). Germline V gene sequence: CDR1 LNHNV, CDR2 YYDKDF (reference sequence). The CDR3 length is 13 residues.

This clonotype was recorded at least ten times. The CDR3 is CASSLEFGKLFF. The CDR3, as DNA: TGTGCCAGCAGCTTGGAGTTTGGAAAACTGTTTTTT. The genes are TRBV5-8 and TRBJ1-4, with D unclear. This CDR3 spans 12 amino acids. V lost 0 bases and J lost 10, with 7 bases in between. Germline V gene lookup returns CDR1 SGHTS and CDR2 YDEGEE.